The following is a TCR beta chain sequence with its context. Trimming shortened V by 5 bases and J by 6 bases, and 12 bases separated the two germline ends. Germline loops: CDR1 SEHNR, CDR2 FQNEAQ (reference sequence). The length of the CDR3 is 13 residues. TCRdb's copy holds only in-frame clones and misses some; the assay was immunoSEQ multiplex PCR. This sample has 500,000 or so clones; roughly nine tenths occur once, and the top ten carry approximately 2.5%. The sample originates from a study of Ad26.COV2.S vaccination and SARS-CoV-2 variants. Noted treatment: over 15 received Ad26.COV2.S at low or high dose, single or two shots; a few received placebo; per-sample allocation not given. Samples were taken on day 63 after the first vaccine or placebo injection.

The clonotype was recovered from a person between 18 and 65 years old who received the Ad26.COV2.S COVID-19 vaccine or a placebo. V and J are TRBV7-9 and TRBJ2-3; unclear D gene. Sequenced here: peripheral blood, sampled in a trial of Ad26.COV2.S vaccine versus placebo. The CDR3 bases are TGTGCCAGCAGCCCCAGACCCGGGGATACGCAGTATTTT. Encoded protein: CASSPRPGDTQYF. Supplemented by reference TRBV7-9 and TRBJ2-3, the full variable domain reads DTGVSQNPRHKITKRGQNVTFRCDPISEHNRLYWYRQTLGQGPEFLTYFQNEAQLEKSRLLSDRFSAERPKGSFSTLEIQRTEQGDSAMYLCASSPRPGDTQYFGPGTRLTVL.